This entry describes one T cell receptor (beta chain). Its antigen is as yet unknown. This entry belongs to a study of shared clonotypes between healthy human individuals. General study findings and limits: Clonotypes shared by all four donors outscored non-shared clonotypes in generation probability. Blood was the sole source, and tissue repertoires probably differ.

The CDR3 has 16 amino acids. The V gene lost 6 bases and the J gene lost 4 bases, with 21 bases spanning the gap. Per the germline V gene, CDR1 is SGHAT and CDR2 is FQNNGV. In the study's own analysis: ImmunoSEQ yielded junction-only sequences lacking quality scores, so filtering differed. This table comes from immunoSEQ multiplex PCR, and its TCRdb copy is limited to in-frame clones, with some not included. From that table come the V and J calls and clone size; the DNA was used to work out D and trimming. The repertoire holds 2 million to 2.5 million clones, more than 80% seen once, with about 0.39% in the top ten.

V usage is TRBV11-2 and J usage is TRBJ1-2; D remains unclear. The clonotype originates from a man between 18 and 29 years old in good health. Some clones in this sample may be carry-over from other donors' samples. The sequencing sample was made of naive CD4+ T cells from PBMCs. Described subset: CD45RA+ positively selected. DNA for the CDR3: TGTGCCAGCAGACAAGAAGTTTTTGAGGCCCCCTATGGCTACACCTTC. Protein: CASRQEVFEAPYGYTF.